This T cell receptor (beta chain) was sequenced for a study of cytomegalovirus exposure and HLA in healthy donors. Study-level results: Despite most TCR sequences being rare, some public TCRs occurred in many donors.

Researchers ran the PCR with 60 Vbeta and 13 Jbeta primers. Sequenced by immunoSEQ multiplex PCR; TCRdb stores in-frame clones only, minus some. This sample carries roughly 140,000 clones, roughly 80% of them seen once, and the ten largest clones take 3% to 3.5%. Note on this clone: The antigen is not known.

Per germline, CDR1 LNHDA and CDR2 SQIVND (reference sequence). Trimming removed 5 bases from V and 4 bases from J; junction bases left unmatched: 8. This CDR3 region has 15 residues. The sequencing input was PBMCs. This sequence was found in a male donor in good health and CMV-seronegative. J is TRBJ1-1 and V is TRBV19; 9 bases fit TRBD1. The DNA for the CDR3 is TGTGCCAGTAGTTCTTCGACAGGGGGAGGCACTGAAGCTTTCTTT. Translating it yields CASSSSTGGGTEAFF.